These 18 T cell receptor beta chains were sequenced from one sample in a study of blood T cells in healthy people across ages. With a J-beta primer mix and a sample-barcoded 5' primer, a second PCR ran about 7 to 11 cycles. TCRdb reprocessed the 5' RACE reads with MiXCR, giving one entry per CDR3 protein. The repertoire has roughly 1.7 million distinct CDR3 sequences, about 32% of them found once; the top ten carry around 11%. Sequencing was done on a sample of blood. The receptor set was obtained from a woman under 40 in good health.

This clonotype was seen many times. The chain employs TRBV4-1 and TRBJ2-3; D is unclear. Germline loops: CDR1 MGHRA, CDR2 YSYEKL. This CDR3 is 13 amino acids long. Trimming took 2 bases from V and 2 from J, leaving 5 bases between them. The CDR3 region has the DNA TGCGCCAGCAGCCAACAGTCCACAGATACGCAGTATTTT. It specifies CASSQQSTDTQYF.

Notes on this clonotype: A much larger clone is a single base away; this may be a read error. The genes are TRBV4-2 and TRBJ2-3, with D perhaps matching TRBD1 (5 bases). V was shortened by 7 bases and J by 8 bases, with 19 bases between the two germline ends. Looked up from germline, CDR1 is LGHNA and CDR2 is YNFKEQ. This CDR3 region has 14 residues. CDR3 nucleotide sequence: TGTGCCAGCACCAACCATAAGGGGTCAGGTACGCAGTATTTT. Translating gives CASTNHKGSGTQYF.

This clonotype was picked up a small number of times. The CDR3 region has the DNA TGTGCCAGCAGTGCTAAAACTACGGACGAGCAGTACTTC. Translated: CASSAKTTDEQYF. The chain is built from TRBV12-3 or TRBV12-4 and TRBJ2-7; unclear D gene. The CDR3 runs to 13 residues. V lost 5 bases and J lost 5, with 13 bases in between.

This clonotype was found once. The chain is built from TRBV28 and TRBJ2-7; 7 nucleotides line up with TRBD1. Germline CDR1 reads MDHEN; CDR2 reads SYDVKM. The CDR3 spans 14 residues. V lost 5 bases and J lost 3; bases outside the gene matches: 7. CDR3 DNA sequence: TGTGCCAGCAGTCCCGGGACAGTAGTCTACGAGCAGTACTTC. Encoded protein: CASSPGTVVYEQYF.

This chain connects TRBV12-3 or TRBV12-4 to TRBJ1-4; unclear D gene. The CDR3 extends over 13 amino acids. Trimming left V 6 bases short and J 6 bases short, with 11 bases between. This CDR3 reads CASSSERDEKLFF. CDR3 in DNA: TGTGCCAGCAGCTCGGAGAGAGATGAAAAACTGTTTTTT.

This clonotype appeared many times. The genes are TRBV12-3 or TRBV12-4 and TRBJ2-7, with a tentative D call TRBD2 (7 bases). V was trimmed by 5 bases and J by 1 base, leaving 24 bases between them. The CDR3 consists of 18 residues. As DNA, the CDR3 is TGTGCCAGCAGTCGGAGGGGGGGCTCGGGACGGAGATCCTACGAGCAGTACTTC. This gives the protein CASSRRGGSGRRSYEQYF.

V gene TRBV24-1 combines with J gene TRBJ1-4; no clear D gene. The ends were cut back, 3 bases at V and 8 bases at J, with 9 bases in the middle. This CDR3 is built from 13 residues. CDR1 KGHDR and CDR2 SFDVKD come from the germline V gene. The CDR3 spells CATSDELGEKLFF. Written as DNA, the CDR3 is TGTGCCACCAGTGATGAGTTAGGAGAAAAACTGTTTTTT.

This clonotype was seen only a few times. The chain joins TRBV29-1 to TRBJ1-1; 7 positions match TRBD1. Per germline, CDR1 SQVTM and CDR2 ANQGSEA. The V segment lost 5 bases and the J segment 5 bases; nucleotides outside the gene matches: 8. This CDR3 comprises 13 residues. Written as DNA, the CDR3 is TGCAGCGTTTCAGGGGGGTTAAGTACTGAAGCTTTCTTT. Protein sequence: CSVSGGLSTEAFF. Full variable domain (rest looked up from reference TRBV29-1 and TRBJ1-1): SAVISQKPSRDICQRGTSLTIQCQVDSQVTMMFWYRQQPGQSLTLIATANQGSEATYESGFVIDKFPISRPNLTFSTLTVSNMSPEDSSIYLCSVSGGLSTEAFFGQGTRLTVV.

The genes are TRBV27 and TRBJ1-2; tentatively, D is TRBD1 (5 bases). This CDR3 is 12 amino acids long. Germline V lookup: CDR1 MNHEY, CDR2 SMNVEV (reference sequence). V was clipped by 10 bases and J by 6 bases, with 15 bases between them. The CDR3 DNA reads TGTGCCACCTTAGGGGTAGTCAATGGCTACACCTTC. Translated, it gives CATLGVVNGYTF.

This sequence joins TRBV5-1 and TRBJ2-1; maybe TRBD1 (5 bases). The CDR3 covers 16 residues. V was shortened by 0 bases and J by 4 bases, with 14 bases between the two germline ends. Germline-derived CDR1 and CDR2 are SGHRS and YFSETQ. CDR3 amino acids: CASSLAGRTPYNEQFF. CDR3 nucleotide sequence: TGCGCCAGCAGCTTGGCCGGTCGGACACCTTACAATGAGCAGTTCTTC.

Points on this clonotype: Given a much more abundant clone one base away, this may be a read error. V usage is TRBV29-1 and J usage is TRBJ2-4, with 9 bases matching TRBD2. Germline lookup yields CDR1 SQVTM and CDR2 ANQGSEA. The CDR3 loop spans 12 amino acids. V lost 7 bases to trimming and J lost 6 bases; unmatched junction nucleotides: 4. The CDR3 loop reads CSAETSGNIQYF. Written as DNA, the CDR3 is TGCAGCGCCGAGACTAGCGGAAACATTCAGTACTTC.

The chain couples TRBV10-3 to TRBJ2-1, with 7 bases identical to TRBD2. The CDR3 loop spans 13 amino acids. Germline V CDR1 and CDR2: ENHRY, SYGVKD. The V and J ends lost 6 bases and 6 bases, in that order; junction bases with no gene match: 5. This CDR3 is CAISGSSGNEQFF. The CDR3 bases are TGTGCCATCAGCGGTTCTAGCGGCAATGAGCAGTTCTTC.

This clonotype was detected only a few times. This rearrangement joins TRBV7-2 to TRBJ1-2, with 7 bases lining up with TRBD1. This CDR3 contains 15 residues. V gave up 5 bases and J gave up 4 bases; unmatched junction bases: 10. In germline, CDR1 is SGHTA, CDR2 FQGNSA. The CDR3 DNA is TGTGCCAGCAGCCTGTCCGGGACAGACTTCTATGGCTACACCTTC. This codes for CASSLSGTDFYGYTF.

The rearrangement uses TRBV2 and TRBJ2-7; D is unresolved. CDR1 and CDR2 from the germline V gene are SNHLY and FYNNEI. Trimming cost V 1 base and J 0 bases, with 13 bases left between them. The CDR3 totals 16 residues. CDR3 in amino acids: CASSEGAGHRSYEQYF. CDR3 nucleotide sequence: TGTGCCAGCAGTGAAGGTGCAGGTCACCGCTCCTACGAGCAGTACTTC.

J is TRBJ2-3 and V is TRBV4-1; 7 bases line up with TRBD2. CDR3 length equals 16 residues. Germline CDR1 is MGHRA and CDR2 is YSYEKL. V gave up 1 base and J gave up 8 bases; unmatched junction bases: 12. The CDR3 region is CASSQVGRVPLTTQYF. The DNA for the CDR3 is TGCGCCAGCAGCCAAGTTGGGAGGGTCCCCCTGACTACGCAGTATTTT.

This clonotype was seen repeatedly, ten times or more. CDR3 nucleotides: TGTGCCAGCAGCCCGGACAGCGGGAATCTATACAATGAGCAGTTCTTC. As protein: CASSPDSGNLYNEQFF. This chain connects TRBV7-3 to TRBJ2-1, with a weak D call TRBD2 (7 bases). Germline V gives CDR1 SGHTA, CDR2 FQGTGA. V gave up 5 bases and J gave up 4 bases, with 18 bases separating them. The CDR3 consists of 16 residues.

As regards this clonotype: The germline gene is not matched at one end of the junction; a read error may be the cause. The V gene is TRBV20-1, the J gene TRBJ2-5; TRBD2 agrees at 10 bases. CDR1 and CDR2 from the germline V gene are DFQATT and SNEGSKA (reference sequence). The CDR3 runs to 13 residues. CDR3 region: CSDRAGGSETQYF. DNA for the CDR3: TGCAGTGATAGAGCGGGAGGGTCAGAGACCCAGTACTTC.

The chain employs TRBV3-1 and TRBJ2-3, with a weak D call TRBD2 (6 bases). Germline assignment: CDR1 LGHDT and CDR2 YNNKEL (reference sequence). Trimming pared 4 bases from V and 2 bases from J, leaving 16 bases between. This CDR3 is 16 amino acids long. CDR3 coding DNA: TGTGCCAGCAGCCGTATAGTGGAGGGAGTCACAGATACGCAGTATTTT. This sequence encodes CASSRIVEGVTDTQYF.